The following is a T cell receptor (beta chain) sequence with its context. Trimming left V 3 bases short and J 2 bases short, with 10 bases between. The CDR3 covers 14 residues. From the 5' RACE reads, TCRdb called clonotypes with MiXCR, one entry per CDR3 protein. Found here are about 50,000 distinct CDR3 sequences, around a quarter of them singletons; the top ten hold roughly 1.9%. Sequencing was performed on naive CD4+ T cells sorted from blood. The subset here: naive CD4+ T cells, CD4+CD45RA+CD25-. This sequence was found in a female donor with breast cancer. The V and J genes are TRBV12-3 or TRBV12-4 and TRBJ1-1; D perhaps matches TRBD1 (5 bases). The CDR3 sequence: CASSLLTVNTEAFF. CDR3 sequence (DNA): TGTGCCAGCAGTTTGTTGACAGTCAACACTGAAGCTTTCTTT.